This T cell receptor beta chain was identified in a study of T cells in Graves' hyperthyroidism and ophthalmopathy. Findings of the study overall: Appearing also in blood were most of the thyroid clonotypes expanded above 0.001. Stable hyperthyroidism was separated from ophthalmopathy by a model based on 13 V-J features. Ophthalmopathy was model-predicted a median roughly 6.2 months pre-onset.

Exclusion of patients followed from uncontrolled infection, other autoimmune disease, pregnancy or lactation. The germline V gene encodes CDR1 LNHNV and CDR2 YYDKDF (reference sequence). With 3 bases removed from V and 7 bases from J, the gap between germline ends came to 16 bases. CDR3 length equals 14 residues. Template material for amplifying TCR beta CDR3 regions consisted of RNA transcripts. First-round RT-PCR with HTBI primers amplified the TCR CDR3 region. A single record per CDR3 protein comes from TCRdb applying MiXCR to the multiplex PCR reads. The sample carries 350,000 to 450,000 distinct CDR3 sequences, over 12% recorded once. With respect to this clonotype: Antigen specificity is unknown.

The chain is built from TRBV15 and TRBJ2-7; D uncertain. Material for sequencing was blood. The origin of this receptor is a middle-aged man with Graves' ophthalmopathy. Here the CDR3 reads CATSSYWPLGEQYF. CDR3 DNA: TGTGCCACCAGCAGCTACTGGCCCCTTGGGGAGCAGTACTTC.